These 15 T cell receptor beta chains originate from one sample sequenced in a study of blood T cell repertoires in COVID-19. Clones were read by immunoSEQ multiplex PCR, and TCRdb kept only the in-frame ones, dropping some. Seen here are approximately 490,000 clones, about 90% observed once, and the top ten hold 0.65% to 0.9%. Sequencing was done on a sample of PBMCs or T cells enriched from blood (not recorded which). The receptor source for this set is a woman younger than 30 who had recovered from COVID-19.

This chain joins TRBV12-3 or TRBV12-4 and TRBJ2-3, with D tentatively TRBD2 (6 bases). The CDR3 contains 13 residues. V was shortened by 2 bases and J by 6 bases, with 9 bases between the two germline ends. For the CDR3, the DNA is TGTGCCAGCAGTTTACTAGCGAAGGATACGCAGTATTTT. Its translation: CASSLLAKDTQYF.

V and J are TRBV21-1 and TRBJ1-1. TRBV21-1 is a pseudogene segment. The CDR3 totals 16 residues. CDR3 region: CASSKAEEGTGTEAFF. CDR3 sequence (DNA): TGTGCCAGCAGCAAAGCCGAGGAGGGGACGGGCACTGAAGCTTTCTTT.

V is TRBV5-8 and J is TRBJ2-3, with 10 bases that match TRBD2. V shed 3 bases and J 0 bases; nucleotides not matched to a gene: 7. CDR3 length equals 17 residues. Per the germline V gene, CDR1 is SGHTS and CDR2 is YDEGEE. CDR3 in DNA: TGTGCCAGCAGCTATAGCGGGGGGCCTCCTAGCACAGATACGCAGTATTTT. Protein sequence: CASSYSGGPPSTDTQYF.

The rearrangement uses TRBV19 and TRBJ2-5, with 9 nucleotides matching TRBD2. The CDR3 consists of 16 residues. The germline V gene has CDR1 LNHDA and CDR2 SQIVND (reference sequence). The J segment lost 3 bases and the V segment lost 3 bases, leaving 8 bases of the junction unmatched. For the CDR3, the DNA is TGTGCCAGTAGTATCGCGGGCGGGGGGGAGGAAGAGACCCAGTACTTC. Translation gives CASSIAGGGEEETQYF.

The chain links TRBV12-3 or TRBV12-4 to TRBJ2-5; 8 positions match TRBD2. This CDR3 spans 13 amino acids. The J segment lost 5 bases and the V segment lost 5 bases, leaving 4 bases of the junction unmatched. The CDR3 nucleotides read TGTGCCAGCAGTCGGGGGGGCGGGGAGACCCAGTACTTC. It codes for CASSRGGGETQYF.

The chain has TRBV28 and TRBJ1-4, with D hard to call. The CDR3 is 15 amino acids. The V end lost 2 bases, the J end lost 2 bases, and 9 bases lay between the germline ends. Per germline, CDR1 MDHEN and CDR2 SYDVKM. The CDR3 sequence: CASSLSRATNEKLFF. The DNA of the CDR3 is TGTGCCAGCAGTTTAAGTCGCGCCACTAATGAAAAACTGTTTTTT.

The chain is built from TRBV5-6 and TRBJ2-1; TRBD2 might be the D (5 bases). V gave up 0 bases and J gave up 10 bases, with 11 bases separating them. Germline CDR1 SGHDT, CDR2 YYEEEE. This CDR3 contains 13 residues. CDR3 in amino acids: CASSLVTSLEQFF. CDR3 coding DNA: TGTGCCAGCAGCTTGGTCACTAGTTTGGAGCAGTTCTTC.

J is TRBJ2-2 and V is TRBV24-1, with TRBD1 matching over 7 bases. The CDR3 is 14 residues long. Looked up from germline, CDR1 is KGHDR and CDR2 is SFDVKD. V shed 5 bases, J shed 1 base, and the junction held 0 bases outside the gene matches. DNA for the CDR3: TGTGCCACCAGTGGGACAGGGAACACCGGGGAGCTGTTTTTT. Translated: CATSGTGNTGELFF.

The rearrangement uses TRBV5-6 and TRBJ1-6; D might be TRBD1 (5 bases). Trimming removed 3 bases from V and 7 bases from J, with 11 bases in between. This CDR3 has 14 residues. Germline V gene data show CDR1 as SGHDT and CDR2 as YYEEEE. This CDR3 reads CASSSRVENSPLHF. Here the CDR3 DNA reads TGTGCCAGCAGCTCCAGGGTGGAAAATTCACCCCTCCACTTT.

The V call is TRBV15, the J call TRBJ1-6, with TRBD1 matching 7 bases. V shed 5 bases and J 10 bases; nucleotides not matched to a gene: 8. CDR1 is LNHNV, CDR2 YYDKDF, per germline (reference sequence). CDR3 size: 14 residues. The CDR3: CATSYDREDSPLHF. The CDR3 region has the DNA TGTGCCACCAGCTACGACAGGGAGGACTCACCCCTCCACTTT.

This clone was recorded once. The V and J genes are TRBV9 and TRBJ1-3; D not certain. This CDR3 comprises 20 residues. The V end lost 0 bases, the J end lost 3 bases, and 25 bases lay between the germline ends. The germline CDR1 and CDR2 sequences are SGDLS and YYNGEE. This CDR3 reads CASSVGFWRRSGQNGNTIYF. In nucleotides, the CDR3 is TGTGCCAGCAGCGTAGGCTTTTGGCGTCGTTCAGGCCAAAATGGAAACACCATATATTTT.

The V and J genes are TRBV6-1 and TRBJ2-2, with TRBD2 matching over 8 bases. Germline V lookup: CDR1 MNHNS, CDR2 SASEGT. The CDR3 length is 15 residues. The J segment lost 4 bases and the V segment lost 3 bases, leaving 4 bases of the junction unmatched. The CDR3, as DNA: TGTGCCAGCAGTGAGCGGCGGGGGGCCACCGGGGAGCTGTTTTTT. It encodes CASSERRGATGELFF.

The V gene is TRBV4-1, the J gene TRBJ1-5, with D possibly matching TRBD1 (5 bases). Germline V CDR1 and CDR2: MGHRA, YSYEKL. The V end lost 1 base, the J end lost 6 bases, and 13 bases lay between the germline ends. This CDR3 spans 15 amino acids. CDR3 amino acids: CASSQVLGPAQPQHF. In nucleotides, the CDR3 is TGCGCCAGCAGCCAAGTACTGGGGCCGGCTCAGCCCCAGCATTTT.

This clone was seen only once. The V call is TRBV5-5, the J call TRBJ1-2; 8 nucleotides match TRBD1. In germline, CDR1 is SGHKS, CDR2 YYEKEE (reference sequence). Trimming at V came to 4 bases and at J to 2 bases, leaving 7 bases not matched to a gene. The CDR3 has 15 amino acids. The CDR3 region is CASSADRGRNYGYTF. In DNA, the CDR3 is TGTGCCAGCAGCGCAGACAGGGGACGAAACTATGGCTACACCTTC.

The chain carries TRBV5-4 and TRBJ1-2; 9 positions match TRBD1. J gave up 4 bases and V 1 base, and 8 bases lay outside the gene matches. The CDR3 has 16 amino acids. Germline V gives CDR1 SGHNT, CDR2 YYREEE (reference sequence). CDR3 in amino acids: CASSLPRDRETYGYTF. CDR3 DNA: TGTGCCAGCAGCTTGCCCCGGGACAGGGAGACCTATGGCTACACCTTC.